The entry that follows covers one T cell receptor beta chain sequence. Extraction of RNA preceded its reverse transcription into cDNA, which served as the sequencing template. Libraries were prepared by immunoSEQ multiplex PCR; TCRdb keeps only in-frame clonotypes and omits some of them. The profile shows over 120,000 clones, around three fifths of them singletons. These data originate in a study of CD8+ T cells in alopecia areata. With 3 bases removed from V and 0 bases from J, the gap between germline ends came to 6 bases. Germline CDR1 is GTSNPN and CDR2 is SVGIG (reference sequence). The CDR3 contains 13 residues.

The chain has TRBV30 and TRBJ1-3; D gene uncertain. The starting material was CD4+ T cells sorted from blood, obtained at week 0. The TCR was taken from a human donor with alopecia areata. The CDR3 DNA is TGTGCCTGGAGCTACGTCTCTGGAAACACCATATATTTT. Its translation: CAWSYVSGNTIYF. Supplemented by reference TRBV30 and TRBJ1-3, the full variable domain reads SQTIHQWPATLVQPVGSPLSLECTVEGTSNPNLYWYRQAAGRGLQLLFYSVGIGQISSEVPQNLSASRPQDRQFILSSKKLLLSDSGFYLCAWSYVSGNTIYFGEGSWLTVV.